A selection of T cell receptor beta chains follows, all from one sample in a study of CD8+CD57+ T cells in acquired aplastic anemia. Each CDR3 protein gets one entry after TCRdb re-called the reads with MiXCR. The sample consists of about 160,000 distinct CDR3 sequences, roughly 43% of them appearing once. The specimen sequenced was sorted CD4+, CD8+, or CD8+CD57+ T cells (not recorded which) from PBMCs. These receptors were taken from a human donor with aplastic anemia. Each CDR3 is given with its conserved first and last residue. The D gene is left open where the match is weak. The size entry is marked missing in some rows and otherwise reads once, few, many or a size class.

v_gene	d_gene	j_gene	abundance	CDR3aa	CDR3nt
TRBV11-1	.	TRBJ1-1	.	CASRRDRTVSLNTEAFF	TGTGCCAGCAGGCGGGATAGGACAGTCAGCTTGAACACTGAAGCTTTCTTT
TRBV4-1	TRBD2	TRBJ2-1	once	CASSQGPSGGTYNEQFF	TGCGCCAGCAGCCAAGGACCTAGCGGGGGAACCTACAATGAGCAGTTCTTC
TRBV6-5	TRBD1	TRBJ1-1	.	CASSYAGGPNTEAFF	TGTGCCAGCAGTTACGCAGGGGGCCCCAACACTGAAGCTTTCTTT
TRBV7-9	TRBD1	TRBJ1-1	many	CASSSIQGSYTEAFF	TGTGCCAGCAGCTCCATACAGGGGAGCTACACTGAAGCTTTCTTT
TRBV24-1	.	TRBJ1-2	.	CATSDSGTSVSYGYTF	TGTGCCACCAGTGATTCGGGGACATCGGTCAGCTATGGCTACACCTTC
TRBV5-4	.	TRBJ2-7	many	CASSRDLIIYEQYF	TGTGCCAGCAGCCGGGACCTGATAATCTACGAGCAGTACTTC
TRBV5-6	TRBD1	TRBJ1-4	.	CASSLTPGTGASWEKLFF	TGTGCCAGCAGCTTGACCCCCGGGACAGGGGCTTCTTGGGAAAAACTGTTTTTT
TRBV7-3	.	TRBJ2-1	.	CASSPFDNEQFF	TGTGCCAGCAGCCCATTCGACAATGAGCAGTTCTTC
TRBV6-1	TRBD1	TRBJ2-3	.	CASNPGQGATDTQYF	TGTGCCAGCAACCCGGGACAGGGGGCAACAGATACGCAGTATTTT
TRBV27	.	TRBJ2-7	.	CASSLAGFSSGEQYF	TGTGCCAGCAGTTTAGCAGGGTTTTCCAGTGGTGAGCAGTACTTC
TRBV29-1	TRBD1	TRBJ1-1	.	CSVADRADLQNTEAFF	TGCAGCGTAGCTGACAGGGCGGATCTACAGAACACTGAAGCTTTCTTT
TRBV20-1	TRBD1	TRBJ1-2	many	CSARRQGGVDYGYTF	TGCAGTGCTAGACGACAGGGAGGAGTTGACTATGGCTACACCTTC
TRBV7-2	.	TRBJ2-7	.	CASRGPLSEQYF	TGTGCCAGCAGGGGGCCCCTCTCCGAGCAGTACTTC
TRBV19	.	TRBJ2-1	many	CASSIVSAGHEQFF	TGTGCCAGTAGTATAGTATCGGCGGGCCATGAGCAGTTCTTC
TRBV20-1	.	TRBJ2-2	.	CSARPSRRGKTGELFF	TGCAGTGCTAGACCCTCGAGGAGGGGAAAGACCGGGGAGCTGTTTTTT
TRBV7-9	TRBD1	TRBJ1-6	many	CASSFTGEVGFNSPLHF	TGTGCCAGCAGCTTTACAGGGGAAGTGGGGTTTAATTCACCCCTCCACTTT
TRBV2	.	TRBJ1-6	.	CASNNLRSPLHF	TGTGCCAGCAATAACCTGCGTTCACCCCTCCACTTT
TRBV27	TRBD2	TRBJ2-7	many	CASTPGGAGAHEQYF	TGTGCCAGCACCCCCGGGGGAGCGGGAGCTCACGAGCAGTACTTC
TRBV2	.	TRBJ2-7	few	CASSTKAYEQYF	TGTGCCAGCAGCACCAAGGCCTACGAGCAGTACTTC
TRBV7-9	.	TRBJ2-7	many	CASSLGPGSYEQYF	TGTGCCAGCAGCTTAGGTCCGGGTTCCTACGAGCAGTACTTC
TRBV20-1	TRBD2	TRBJ2-1	.	CRAGTSGTDEQFF	TGCAGGGCCGGGACTAGCGGGACCGATGAGCAGTTCTTC
TRBV10-2	TRBD1	TRBJ1-5	.	CASSEEDRSYSPQHF	TGCGCCAGCAGTGAGGAGGACAGGAGTTATTCGCCCCAGCATTTT
TRBV11-2	TRBD2	TRBJ2-7	.	CASSLTSGTLSSYEQYF	TGTGCCAGCAGCTTGACTAGCGGGACCCTAAGCTCCTACGAGCAGTACTTC
TRBV12-3/TRBV12-4	.	TRBJ2-3	.	CASSYRGSTDTQYF	TGTGCCAGCAGTTATCGGGGTAGCACAGATACGCAGTATTTT
TRBV5-6	.	TRBJ1-1	many	CASSLKGSTEAFF	TGTGCCAGCAGCTTAAAAGGGAGTACTGAAGCTTTCTTT
TRBV20-1	.	TRBJ1-2	.	CSARLGGRETNYGYTF	TGCAGTGCTAGGTTGGGCGGCAGGGAGACTAACTATGGCTACACCTTC
TRBV27	TRBD1	TRBJ2-5	many	CASSLGTGLGETQYF	TGTGCCAGCAGTTTAGGGACAGGGTTGGGTGAGACCCAGTACTTC
TRBV29-1	.	TRBJ2-2	.	CSADSTLGGELFF	TGCAGCGCCGACTCCACCCTGGGCGGGGAGCTGTTTTTT
TRBV15	.	TRBJ2-2	.	CATSRGGVDTGELFF	TGTGCCACCAGCAGAGGGGGGGTCGACACCGGGGAGCTGTTTTTT
TRBV5-1	.	TRBJ2-3	many	CASSLEGWTDTQYF	TGCGCCAGCAGCTTAGAGGGATGGACAGATACGCAGTATTTT
TRBV11-2	TRBD1	TRBJ1-2	.	CASSEGTGLANYGYTF	TGTGCCAGCAGCGAAGGGACAGGATTAGCTAACTATGGCTACACCTTC
TRBV4-2	TRBD1	TRBJ1-5	.	CASSQDLGQANSNQPQHF	TGTGCCAGCAGCCAAGATTTGGGACAGGCTAATAGCAATCAGCCCCAGCATTTT
TRBV19	.	TRBJ2-5	.	CASSIRGKETQYF	TGTGCCAGTAGTATCCGAGGGAAAGAGACCCAGTACTTC
TRBV3-1	.	TRBJ1-2	many	CASSKSDNYGYTF	TGTGCCAGCAGTAAGTCAGACAACTATGGCTACACCTTC
TRBV10-3	TRBD2	TRBJ2-5	.	CAISDSGGRSETQYF	TGTGCCATCAGTGACTCGGGGGGGCGGTCAGAGACCCAGTACTTC
TRBV7-9	.	TRBJ1-1	.	CASSPDSKAFF	TGTGCCAGCAGCCCGGACAGCAAAGCTTTCTTT
TRBV25-1	.	TRBJ1-6	.	CASRYSYNGSPLHF	TGTGCCAGCAGATATTCGTATAATGGATCACCCCTCCACTTT
TRBV6-5	.	TRBJ2-5	many	CASSYDSLETQYF	TGTGCCAGCAGCTACGACAGCTTAGAGACCCAGTACTTC
TRBV15	.	TRBJ1-2	.	CATSRNVDNYGYTF	TGTGCCACCAGCAGAAACGTAGACAACTATGGCTACACCTTC
TRBV7-3	TRBD2	TRBJ2-1	many	CASSLTKTGLVRHEQFF	TGTGCCAGCAGCTTAACGAAAACGGGACTAGTTCGTCATGAGCAGTTCTTC
TRBV9	.	TRBJ2-5	.	CASSVGGAQETQYF	TGTGCCAGCAGCGTGGGTGGGGCCCAAGAGACCCAGTACTTC
TRBV7-9	TRBD1	TRBJ2-7	.	CASSLTDGQGEQYF	TGTGCCAGCAGCCTTACGGACGGACAGGGCGAGCAGTACTTC
TRBV6-1	.	TRBJ2-3	.	CASSIQTSAFPDTQYF	TGTGCCAGCAGTATCCAGACTAGTGCGTTCCCAGATACGCAGTATTTT
TRBV5-1	TRBD2	TRBJ2-7	.	CASSKAGTTYEQYF	TGCGCCAGCAGCAAAGCGGGGACCACCTACGAGCAGTACTTC
TRBV29-1	.	TRBJ1-1	once	CSVEGQGTEAFF	TGCAGCGTTGAAGGGCAGGGGACTGAAGCTTTCTTT
TRBV5-4	.	TRBJ2-7	many	CASSRDQRASYEQYF	TGTGCCAGCTCCAGGGACCAGCGTGCCTCCTACGAGCAGTACTTC
TRBV9	.	TRBJ2-7	many	CASSTRLDDPLEQYF	TGTGCCAGCAGCACCCGACTAGACGACCCTCTCGAGCAGTACTTC
TRBV2	.	TRBJ2-7	many	CASSEYTFSYEQYF	TGTGCCAGCAGTGAATACACCTTTAGCTACGAGCAGTACTTC
TRBV9	.	TRBJ2-1	.	CASSVDSEQFF	TGTGCCAGCAGCGTGGACAGTGAGCAGTTCTTC
TRBV27	.	TRBJ2-4	.	CASSSNRKNIQYF	TGTGCCAGCAGTTCAAACAGGAAAAACATTCAGTACTTC
TRBV25-1	TRBD2	TRBJ2-7	.	CASRASGRLSYEQYF	TGTGCCAGCAGAGCCAGCGGGAGGTTGTCCTACGAGCAGTACTTC
TRBV7-8	TRBD2	TRBJ2-5	many	CASSPLAGEETQYF	TGTGCCAGCAGTCCACTAGCGGGAGAAGAGACCCAGTACTTC